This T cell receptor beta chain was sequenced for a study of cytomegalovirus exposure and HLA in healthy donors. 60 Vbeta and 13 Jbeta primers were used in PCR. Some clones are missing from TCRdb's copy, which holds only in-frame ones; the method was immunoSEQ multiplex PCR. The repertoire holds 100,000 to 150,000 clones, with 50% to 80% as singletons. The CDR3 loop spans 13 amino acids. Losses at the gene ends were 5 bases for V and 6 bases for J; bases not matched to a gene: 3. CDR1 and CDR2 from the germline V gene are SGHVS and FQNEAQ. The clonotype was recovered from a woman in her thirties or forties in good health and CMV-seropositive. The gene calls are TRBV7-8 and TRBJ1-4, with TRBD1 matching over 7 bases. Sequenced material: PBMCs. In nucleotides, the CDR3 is TGTGCCAGCAGCGAACAGGGGTATGAAAAACTGTTTTTT. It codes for CASSEQGYEKLFF.